The clone carrying this T cell receptor (beta chain) was observed many times. The CDR3 has 17 amino acids. Germline lookup yields CDR1 MNHEY and CDR2 SMNVEV (reference sequence). The V gene end was trimmed by 0 bases and the J gene end by 4 bases; junction bases not matched to a gene: 9. This sample was taken from a study of identical twins. TCRdb reprocessed the 5' RACE reads with MiXCR, giving one entry per CDR3 protein. The top ten hold 0.95% to 1% of the sample, which has around 510,000 distinct CDR3 sequences, approximately 15% seen once. The sample was also reused in another study, on yellow fever vaccine responses in identical twins.

The TCR originated in a young woman in good health. The gene calls are TRBV27 and TRBJ2-7, with 10 bases aligning to TRBD1. The sequencing sample was made of CD4+ T cells sorted from blood. In DNA form, the CDR3 reads TGTGCCAGCAGTTTATCGCCGGACAGGGGGTGGCCTTACGAGCAGTACTTC. The encoded protein is CASSLSPDRGWPYEQYF.